This record covers a single TCR beta chain. Its antigen remains unidentified. Sequence at one end of the junction differs from germline and may be a read error. The immunoSEQ Assay was used to sequence TCRbeta CDR3 regions. After extraction, genomic DNA underwent amplification by bias-controlled multiplex PCR, followed by high-throughput sequencing. As for the authors' bioinformatics: To quantify the absolute abundance of every unique TCRbeta CDR3 region, sequences were collapsed and filtered. T cell fraction was estimated by normalizing TCRbeta template counts to usable DNA, with usable DNA measured through amplification of reference genes found in all nucleated cells. Repertoire TCRs were annotated as SARS-CoV-2-specific when V gene, CDR3 amino acid sequence and J gene were exactly matched to a known reactive TCR set. The reference SARS-CoV-2 TCR set was obtained from MIRA and was filtered for enrichment in COVID-19-positive ImmuneCODE repertoires, whereby public or cross-reactive TCRs were removed. Using the MIRA antigens, annotated TCRs were further analysed by specific ORF or by position within an ORF. Breadth was defined as the number of annotated unique rearrangements divided by the total number of unique productive rearrangements, and depth was defined as the summed frequency of the annotated unique rearrangements. Two-sided Wilcoxon rank-sum tests were applied when comparing TCR breadth between groups. TCRdb retrieved this table from immuneACCESS and kept in-frame rearrangements only. Not all clones are present; in checked studies, unresolved V genes account for under half, and no reason is known for the remainder. D and trimming were read from the DNA, whereas the V and J calls and clone size are those reported in that table. The sample has approximately 90,000 clones on record, around 82% of them singletons. The ten biggest clones cover about 17% of the sample.

The label giving this sample's time point can be read as: individuals recovered from natural SARS-CoV-2 infection. The source of the sample is a study of Ad26.COV2.S vaccination and SARS-CoV-2 variants (dated by TCRdb to the early 2020s). Background for the entire study: Sequencing of the TCRbeta repertoire served to evaluate the specificity and breadth of SARS-CoV-2-reactive T cell receptors following Ad26.COV2.S vaccination. The TCR-sequenced set comprised roughly 30 samples: some 20 Ad26.COV2.S vaccine recipients, 5 placebo recipients and 8 SARS-CoV-2 convalescent individuals. Beyond this particular receptor, the publication reports: According to the authors, total T cell responses may have been underestimated by the TCR breadth and depth analyses. Non-spike TCR breadth was comparable between vaccine and placebo recipients, consistent with the vaccine containing only spike. Higher spike-specific TCR breadth was observed in Ad26.COV2.S recipients than in placebo recipients (P = 0.0014). Substantial breadth of spike-specific CD8+ and CD4+ T cell responses was reported after vaccination.

Per the germline V gene (reference sequence), DFQATT is the CDR1 and SNEGSKA is the CDR2. Counted from cysteine to phenylalanine, this CDR3 has 9 amino acids. The DNA shown is the 27-base CDR3, in frame from base 1. The source material was peripheral blood, sampled after recovery from COVID-19. The sequence is built from TRBV20-1 and TRBJ1-2, with no D gene named confidently. This receptor was identified in a human donor who had recovered from COVID-19. The CDR3 region has the sequence CSARTAEVF. The DNA is TGCAGTGCTAGGACCGCCGAGGTCTTC.